In its sample, the clone carrying this T cell receptor (beta chain) was seen a few times. Antigen specificity is unknown. This specimen comes from a study of blood T cells in healthy people across ages. Findings and limits, study-wide: Higher naive T cell percentage went strongly together with higher TCR beta diversity.

Then a second PCR, running roughly 6 to 12 cycles, was carried out with a sample-barcoded 5' primer and a J-beta primer mix. One entry per CDR3 protein, called by TCRdb with MiXCR from the 5' RACE reads. Of more than 1 million distinct CDR3 sequences listed, roughly 45% are singletons. This CDR3 is 14 amino acids long. From germline, CDR1 is SGHDN and CDR2 FVKESK. The V and J ends lost 2 bases and 6 bases respectively, with 11 bases between them. This sequence was found in a woman aged 60 to 75 in good health. Sequencing used blood. V is TRBV14 and J is TRBJ2-1; possible D gene TRBD1, 6 bases. CDR3 loop: CASSQTPDSNEQFF. CDR3 bases: TGTGCCAGCAGCCAAACCCCGGACAGCAATGAGCAGTTCTTC.